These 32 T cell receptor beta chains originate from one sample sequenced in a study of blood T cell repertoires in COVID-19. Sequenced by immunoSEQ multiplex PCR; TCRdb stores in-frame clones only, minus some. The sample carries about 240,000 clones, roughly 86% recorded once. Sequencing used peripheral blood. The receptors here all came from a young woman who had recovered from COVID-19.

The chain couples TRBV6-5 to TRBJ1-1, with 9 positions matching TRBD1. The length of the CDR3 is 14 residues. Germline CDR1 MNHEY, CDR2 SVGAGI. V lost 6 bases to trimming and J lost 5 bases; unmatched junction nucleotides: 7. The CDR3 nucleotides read TGTGCCAGCAGGCAACAGGGGGCAGGAACTGAAGCTTTCTTT. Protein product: CASRQQGAGTEAFF.

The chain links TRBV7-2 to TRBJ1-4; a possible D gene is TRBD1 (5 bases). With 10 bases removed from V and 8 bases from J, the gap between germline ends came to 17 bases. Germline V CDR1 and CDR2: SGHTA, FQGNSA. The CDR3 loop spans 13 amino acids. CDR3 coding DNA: TGTGCCACATCGACAGAGGTTGGGGAAAAACTGTTTTTT. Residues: CATSTEVGEKLFF.

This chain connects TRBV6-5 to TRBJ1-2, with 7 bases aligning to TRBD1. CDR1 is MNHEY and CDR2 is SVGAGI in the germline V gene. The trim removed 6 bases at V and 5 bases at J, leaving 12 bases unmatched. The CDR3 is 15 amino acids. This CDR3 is CASRPSGGKSYGYTF. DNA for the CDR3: TGTGCCAGCAGACCCTCAGGGGGGAAGAGTTATGGCTACACCTTC.

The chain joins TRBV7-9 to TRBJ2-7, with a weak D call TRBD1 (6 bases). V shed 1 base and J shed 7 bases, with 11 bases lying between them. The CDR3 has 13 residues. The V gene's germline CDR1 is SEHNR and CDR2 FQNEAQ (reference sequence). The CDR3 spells CASSLVQGREQYF. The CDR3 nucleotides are TGTGCCAGCAGCTTAGTTCAGGGGCGGGAGCAGTACTTC.

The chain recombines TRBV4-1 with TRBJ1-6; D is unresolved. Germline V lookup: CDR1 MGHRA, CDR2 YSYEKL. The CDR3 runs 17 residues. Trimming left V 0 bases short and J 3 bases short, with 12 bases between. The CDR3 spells CASSQEAAFYYNSPLHF. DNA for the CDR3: TGCGCCAGCAGCCAAGAGGCGGCTTTTTACTATAATTCACCCCTCCACTTT.

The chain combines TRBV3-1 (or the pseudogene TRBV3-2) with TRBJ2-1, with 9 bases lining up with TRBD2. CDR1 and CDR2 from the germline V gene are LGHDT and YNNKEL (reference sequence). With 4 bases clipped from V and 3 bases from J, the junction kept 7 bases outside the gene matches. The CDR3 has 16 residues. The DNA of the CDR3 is TGTGCCAGCAGCCCCCCCGGGACTAGCCACTACAATGAGCAGTTCTTC. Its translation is CASSPPGTSHYNEQFF.

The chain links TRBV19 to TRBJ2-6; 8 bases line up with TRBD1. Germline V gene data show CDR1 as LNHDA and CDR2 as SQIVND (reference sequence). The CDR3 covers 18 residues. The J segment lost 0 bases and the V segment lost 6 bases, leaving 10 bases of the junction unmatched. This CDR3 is CASSVRGQASSGANVLTF. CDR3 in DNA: TGTGCCAGTAGCGTTAGGGGACAGGCAAGCTCTGGGGCCAACGTCCTGACTTTC.

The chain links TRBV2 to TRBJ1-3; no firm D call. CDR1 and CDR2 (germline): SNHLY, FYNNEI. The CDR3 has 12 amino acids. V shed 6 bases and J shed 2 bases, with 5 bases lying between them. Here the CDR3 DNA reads TGTGCCAGCAGACTTGCTGGAAACACCATATATTTT. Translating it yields CASRLAGNTIYF.

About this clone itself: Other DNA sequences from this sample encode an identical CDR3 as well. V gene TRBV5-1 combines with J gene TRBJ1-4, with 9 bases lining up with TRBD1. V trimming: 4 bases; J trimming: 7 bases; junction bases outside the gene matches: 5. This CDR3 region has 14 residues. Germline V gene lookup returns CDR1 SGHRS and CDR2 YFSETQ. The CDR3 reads CASSPGQGGEKLFF. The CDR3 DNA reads TGCGCCAGCAGCCCGGGACAGGGTGGTGAAAAACTGTTTTTT.

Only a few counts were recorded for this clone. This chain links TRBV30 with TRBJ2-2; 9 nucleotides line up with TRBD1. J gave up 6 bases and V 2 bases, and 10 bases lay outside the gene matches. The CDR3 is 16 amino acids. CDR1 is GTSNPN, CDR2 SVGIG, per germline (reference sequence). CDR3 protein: CAWSKPTGGAPGELFF. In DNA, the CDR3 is TGTGCCTGGAGTAAACCAACAGGGGGCGCCCCCGGGGAGCTGTTTTTT. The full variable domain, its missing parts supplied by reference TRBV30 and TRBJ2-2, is SQTIHQWPATLVQPVGSPLSLECTVEGTSNPNLYWYRQAAGRGLQLLFYSVGIGQISSEVPQNLSASRPQDRQFILSSKKLLLSDSGFYLCAWSKPTGGAPGELFFGEGSRLTVL.

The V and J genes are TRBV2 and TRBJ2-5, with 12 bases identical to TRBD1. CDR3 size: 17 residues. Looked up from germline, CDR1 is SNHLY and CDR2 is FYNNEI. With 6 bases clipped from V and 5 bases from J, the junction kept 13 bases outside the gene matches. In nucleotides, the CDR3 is TGTGCCAGCAGCGTCGGGACAGGGGGCTTATTAGGGGAGACCCAGTACTTC. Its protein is CASSVGTGGLLGETQYF.

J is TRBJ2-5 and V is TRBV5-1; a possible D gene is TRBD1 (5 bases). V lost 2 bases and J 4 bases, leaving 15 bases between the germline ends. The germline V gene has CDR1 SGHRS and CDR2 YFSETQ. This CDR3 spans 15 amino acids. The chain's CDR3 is CASSFAQGARETQYF. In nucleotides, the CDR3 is TGCGCCAGCAGCTTTGCCCAGGGTGCGCGAGAGACCCAGTACTTC.

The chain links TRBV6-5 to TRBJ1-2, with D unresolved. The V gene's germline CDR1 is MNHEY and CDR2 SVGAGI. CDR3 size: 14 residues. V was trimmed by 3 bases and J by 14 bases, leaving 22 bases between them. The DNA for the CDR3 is TGTGCCAGCAGTTATTCCGGACGCCCGTATGGGAGGACCTTC. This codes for CASSYSGRPYGRTF.

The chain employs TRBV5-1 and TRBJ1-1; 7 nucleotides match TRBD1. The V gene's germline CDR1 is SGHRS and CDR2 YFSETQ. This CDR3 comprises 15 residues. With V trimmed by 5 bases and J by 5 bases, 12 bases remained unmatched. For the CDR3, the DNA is TGCGCCAGCAGAGTCGAAAGGGGGCTGGGGACTGAAGCTTTCTTT. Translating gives CASRVERGLGTEAFF.

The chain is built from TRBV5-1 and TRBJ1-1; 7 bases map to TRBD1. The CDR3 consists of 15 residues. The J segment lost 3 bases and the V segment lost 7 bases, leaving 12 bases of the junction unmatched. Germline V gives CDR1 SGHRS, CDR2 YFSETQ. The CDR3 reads CASSLAQGYDTEAFF. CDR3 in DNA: TGCGCCAGCTCCCTTGCACAGGGGTACGACACTGAAGCTTTCTTT.

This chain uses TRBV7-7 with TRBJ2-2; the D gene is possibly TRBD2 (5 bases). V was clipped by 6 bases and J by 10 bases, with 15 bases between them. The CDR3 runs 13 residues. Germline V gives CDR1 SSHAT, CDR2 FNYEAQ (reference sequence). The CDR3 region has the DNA TGTGCCAGCAGTGTAGACCGGGAAGCGGAGCTGTTTTTT. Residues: CASSVDREAELFF.

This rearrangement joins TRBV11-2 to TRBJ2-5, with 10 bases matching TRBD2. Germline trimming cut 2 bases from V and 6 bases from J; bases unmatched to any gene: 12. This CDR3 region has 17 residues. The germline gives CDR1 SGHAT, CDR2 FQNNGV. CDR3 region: CASSLRPEVAGGQTQYF. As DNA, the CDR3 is TGTGCCAGCAGCTTACGACCAGAGGTAGCGGGGGGTCAGACCCAGTACTTC.

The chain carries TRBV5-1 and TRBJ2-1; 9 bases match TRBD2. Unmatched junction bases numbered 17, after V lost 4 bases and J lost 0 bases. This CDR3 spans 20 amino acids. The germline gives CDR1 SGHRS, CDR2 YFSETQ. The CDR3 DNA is TGCGCCAGCAGCCCATTACGGGGTAGCGGGGGCCCCTCCTCCTACAATGAGCAGTTCTTC. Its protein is CASSPLRGSGGPSSYNEQFF.

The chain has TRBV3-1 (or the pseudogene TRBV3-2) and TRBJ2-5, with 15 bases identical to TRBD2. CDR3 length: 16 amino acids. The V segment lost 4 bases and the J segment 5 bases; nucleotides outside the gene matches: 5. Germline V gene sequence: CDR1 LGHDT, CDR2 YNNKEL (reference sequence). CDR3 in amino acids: CASSLGLAGGYETQYF. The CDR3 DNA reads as TGTGCCAGCAGCCTAGGACTAGCGGGGGGGTACGAGACCCAGTACTTC.

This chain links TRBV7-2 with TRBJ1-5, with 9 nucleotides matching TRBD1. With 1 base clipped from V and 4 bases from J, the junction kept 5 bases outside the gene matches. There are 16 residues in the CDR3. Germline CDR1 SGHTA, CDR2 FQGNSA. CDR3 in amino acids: CASSLVGQGINQPQHF. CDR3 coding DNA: TGTGCCAGCAGCTTAGTCGGACAGGGGATTAATCAGCCCCAGCATTTT.

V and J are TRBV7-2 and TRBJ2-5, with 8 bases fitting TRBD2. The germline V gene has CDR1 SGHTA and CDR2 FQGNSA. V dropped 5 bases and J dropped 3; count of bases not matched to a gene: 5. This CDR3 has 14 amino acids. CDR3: CASSAGRVEETQYF. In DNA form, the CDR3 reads TGTGCCAGCAGCGCCGGGAGGGTTGAAGAGACCCAGTACTTC.

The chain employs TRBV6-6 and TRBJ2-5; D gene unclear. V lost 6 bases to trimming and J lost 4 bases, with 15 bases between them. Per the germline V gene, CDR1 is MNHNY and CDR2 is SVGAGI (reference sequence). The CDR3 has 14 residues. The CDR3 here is CASSSTDRGETQYF. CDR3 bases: TGTGCCAGCAGCTCGACCGACCGAGGAGAGACCCAGTACTTC.

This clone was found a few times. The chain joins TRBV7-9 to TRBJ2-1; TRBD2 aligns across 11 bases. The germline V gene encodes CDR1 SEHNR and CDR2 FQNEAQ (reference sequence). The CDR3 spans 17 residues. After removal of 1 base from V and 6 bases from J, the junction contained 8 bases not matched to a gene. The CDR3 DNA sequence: TGTGCCAGCAGCTTAGTGGCCCTAGCGGGGGGAATCAATGAGCAGTTCTTC. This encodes CASSLVALAGGINEQFF.

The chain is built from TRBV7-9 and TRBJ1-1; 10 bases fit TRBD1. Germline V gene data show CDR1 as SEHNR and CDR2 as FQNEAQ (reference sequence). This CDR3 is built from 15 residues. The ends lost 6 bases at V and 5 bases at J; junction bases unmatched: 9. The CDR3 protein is CASRNGQGGRTEAFF. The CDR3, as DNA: TGTGCCAGCAGAAACGGACAGGGGGGACGGACTGAAGCTTTCTTT.

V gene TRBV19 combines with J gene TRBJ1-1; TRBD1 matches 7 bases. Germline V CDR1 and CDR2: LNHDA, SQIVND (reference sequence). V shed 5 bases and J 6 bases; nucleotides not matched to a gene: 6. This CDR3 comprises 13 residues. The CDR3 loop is CASSWTGLSEAFF. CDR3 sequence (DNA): TGTGCCAGTAGTTGGACAGGTCTTTCTGAAGCTTTCTTT.

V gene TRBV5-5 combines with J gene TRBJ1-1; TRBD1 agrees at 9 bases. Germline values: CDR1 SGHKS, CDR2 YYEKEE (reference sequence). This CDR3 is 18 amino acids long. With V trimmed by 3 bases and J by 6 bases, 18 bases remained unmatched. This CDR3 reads CASSSQSFDRGLSAEAFF. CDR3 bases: TGTGCCAGCAGCTCCCAGTCCTTCGACAGGGGGTTATCCGCTGAAGCTTTCTTT. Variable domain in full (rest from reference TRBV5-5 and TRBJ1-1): DAGVTQSPTHLIKTRGQQVTLRCSPISGHKSVSWYQQVLGQGPQFIFQYYEKEERGRGNFPDRFSARQFPNYSSELNVNALLLGDSALYLCASSSQSFDRGLSAEAFFGQGTRLTVV.

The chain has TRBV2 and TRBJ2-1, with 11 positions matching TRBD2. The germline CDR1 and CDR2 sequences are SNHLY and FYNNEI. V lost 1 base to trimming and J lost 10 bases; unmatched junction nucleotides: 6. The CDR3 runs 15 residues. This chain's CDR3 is CASSEVLAGGREQFF. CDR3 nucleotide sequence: TGTGCCAGCAGTGAAGTCCTAGCGGGGGGTAGAGAGCAGTTCTTC.

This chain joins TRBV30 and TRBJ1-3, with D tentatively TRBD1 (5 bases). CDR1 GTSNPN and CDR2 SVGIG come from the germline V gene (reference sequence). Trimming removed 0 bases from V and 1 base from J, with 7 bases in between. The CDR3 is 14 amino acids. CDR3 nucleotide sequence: TGTGCCTGGAGTGTAAAGGGGTCTGGAAACACCATATATTTT. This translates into CAWSVKGSGNTIYF. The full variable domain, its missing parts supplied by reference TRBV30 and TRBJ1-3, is SQTIHQWPATLVQPVGSPLSLECTVEGTSNPNLYWYRQAAGRGLQLLFYSVGIGQISSEVPQNLSASRPQDRQFILSSKKLLLSDSGFYLCAWSVKGSGNTIYFGEGSWLTVV.

CDR3: CASSLPGYTQYF. The CDR3 DNA is TGTGCCAGCAGCCTCCCGGGATATACGCAGTATTTT. This chain uses TRBV7-3 with TRBJ2-3; a possible D gene is TRBD2 (5 bases). V dropped 5 bases and J dropped 7 bases, with 10 bases sitting between them. Germline V CDR1 and CDR2: SGHTA, FQGTGA. The CDR3 is made up of 12 amino acids.

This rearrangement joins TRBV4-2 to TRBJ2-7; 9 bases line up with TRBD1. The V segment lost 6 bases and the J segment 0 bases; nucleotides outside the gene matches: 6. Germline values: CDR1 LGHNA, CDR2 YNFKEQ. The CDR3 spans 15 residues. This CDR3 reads CASRATGGSSYEQYF. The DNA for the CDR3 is TGTGCCAGCAGAGCTACAGGGGGCTCCTCCTACGAGCAGTACTTC.

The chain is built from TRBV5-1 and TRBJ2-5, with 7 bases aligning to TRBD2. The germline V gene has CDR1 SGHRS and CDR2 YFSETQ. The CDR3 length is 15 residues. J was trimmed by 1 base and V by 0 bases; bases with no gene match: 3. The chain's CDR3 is CASSLGPGGQETQYF. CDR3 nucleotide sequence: TGCGCCAGCAGCTTGGGCCCGGGAGGCCAAGAGACCCAGTACTTC.

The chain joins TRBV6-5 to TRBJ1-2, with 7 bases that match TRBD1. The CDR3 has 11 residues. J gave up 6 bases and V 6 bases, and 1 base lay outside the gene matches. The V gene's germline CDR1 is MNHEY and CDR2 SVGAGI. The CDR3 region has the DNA TGTGCCAGCAGACAGGGGAATGGCTACACCTTC. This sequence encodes CASRQGNGYTF.